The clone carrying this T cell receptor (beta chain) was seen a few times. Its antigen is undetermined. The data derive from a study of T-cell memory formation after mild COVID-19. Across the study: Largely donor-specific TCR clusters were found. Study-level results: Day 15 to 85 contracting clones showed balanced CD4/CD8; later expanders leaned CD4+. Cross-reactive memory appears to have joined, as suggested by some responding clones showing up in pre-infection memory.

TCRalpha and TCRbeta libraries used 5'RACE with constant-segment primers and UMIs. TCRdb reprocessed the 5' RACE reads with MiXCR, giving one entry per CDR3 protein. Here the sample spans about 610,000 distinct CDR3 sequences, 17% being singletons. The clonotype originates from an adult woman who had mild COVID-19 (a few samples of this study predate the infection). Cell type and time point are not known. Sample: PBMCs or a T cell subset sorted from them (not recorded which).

The CDR3 DNA sequence: TGTGCCAGCATTTTTAGCGCTCTCAGGTCCTACAATGAGCAGTTCTTC. Its translation: CASIFSALRSYNEQFF. The V gene is TRBV5-6, the J gene TRBJ2-1; maybe TRBD2 (5 bases). The V end was cut by 6 bases, the J end by 1 base, with 17 bases between. The CDR3 sequence is 16 residues long. The germline V gene has CDR1 SGHDT and CDR2 YYEEEE.